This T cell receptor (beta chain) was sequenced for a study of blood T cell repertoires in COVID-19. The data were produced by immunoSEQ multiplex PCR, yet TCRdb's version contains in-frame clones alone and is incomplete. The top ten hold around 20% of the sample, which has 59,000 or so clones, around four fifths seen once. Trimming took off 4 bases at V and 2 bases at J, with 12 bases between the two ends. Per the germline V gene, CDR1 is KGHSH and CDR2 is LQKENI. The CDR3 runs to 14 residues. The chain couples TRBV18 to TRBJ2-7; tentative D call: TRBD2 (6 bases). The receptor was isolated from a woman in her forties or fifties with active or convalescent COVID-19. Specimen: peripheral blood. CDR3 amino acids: CASSLPGLTYEQYF. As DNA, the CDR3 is TGTGCCAGCTCACTTCCGGGACTGACCTACGAGCAGTACTTC.